This TCR beta chain was identified during a study of blood T cell repertoires in COVID-19. Background on the study: T cells, B-cell-depleted T cells, or PBMCs provided the cDNA or gDNA that served as material.

The germline gives CDR1 MNHGY, CDR2 SVAAGI. V dropped 5 bases and J dropped 4 bases, with 18 bases sitting between them. The CDR3 sequence is 16 residues long. Generated by immunoSEQ multiplex PCR, the TCRdb table keeps only in-frame clones and is missing some. This table has roughly 120,000 clones, around nine tenths appearing once. Sequencing was carried out using peripheral blood. The sequence was obtained from a man aged 40-55 years with acute or convalescent COVID-19. V and J are TRBV6-9 and TRBJ1-3; D may be TRBD1 (6 bases). CDR3 coding DNA: TGTGCCAGCAGTACCGGGACACATGGCTTCGGAAACACCATATATTTT. Its protein product is CASSTGTHGFGNTIYF.